Below are 18 T cell receptor beta chains sequenced from a single sample in a study of cytomegalovirus exposure and HLA in healthy donors. Primers: 60 Vbeta forward and 13 Jbeta reverse. Profiled with immunoSEQ multiplex PCR; TCRdb holds only in-frame clones, not every one. The sample holds about 73,000 clones, 75% seen once. Input material: PBMCs. The receptors originated from an older man in good health and CMV-seronegative.

The rearrangement uses TRBV23-1 and TRBJ2-2; 8 nucleotides match TRBD1. TRBV23-1 is designated an ORF whose function remains uncertain. The CDR3 consists of 16 residues. V shed 4 bases and J 1 base; nucleotides not matched to a gene: 5. This CDR3 is CASSPRGLWNTGELFF. Written as DNA, the CDR3 is TGCGCCAGCAGTCCCAGGGGGCTGTGGAACACCGGGGAGCTGTTTTTT.

The rearrangement links TRBV5-4 to TRBJ1-2, with TRBD1 identical over 10 bases. The CDR3 has 15 residues. The J segment lost 3 bases and the V segment lost 2 bases, leaving 4 bases of the junction unmatched. Germline V gene lookup returns CDR1 SGHNT and CDR2 YYREEE (reference sequence). The CDR3 here is CASSFGDRGDYGYTF. In DNA, the CDR3 is TGTGCCAGCAGCTTCGGGGACAGGGGTGACTATGGCTACACCTTC.

The count of this clone is one. The chain has TRBV25-1 and TRBJ1-5; 7 positions agree with TRBD1. The CDR3 has 12 amino acids. V shed 7 bases, J shed 6 bases, and the junction held 3 bases outside the gene matches. In germline, CDR1 is MGHDK, CDR2 SYGVNS. Here the CDR3 reads CASNRQGQPQHF. The CDR3 nucleotides read TGTGCCAGCAATAGACAGGGTCAGCCCCAGCATTTT.

The chain has TRBV18 and TRBJ2-3, with a weak D call TRBD2 (7 bases). CDR1 and CDR2 (germline): KGHSH, LQKENI. The CDR3 extends over 17 amino acids. The V and J ends lost 2 bases and 7 bases respectively, with 22 bases between them. The CDR3, as DNA: TGTGCCAGCTCACCAATCGTTGCGGGGGCCCGTGAGAATACGCAGTATTTT. Protein: CASSPIVAGARENTQYF. Full variable domain (remainder filled in from reference TRBV18 and TRBJ2-3): NAGVMQNPRHLVRRRGQEARLRCSPMKGHSHVYWYRQLPEEGLKFMVYLQKENIIDESGMPKERFSAEFPKEGPSILRIQQVVRGDSAAYFCASSPIVAGARENTQYFGPGTRLTVL.

This clone was counted between two and nine times. The chain carries TRBV5-1 and TRBJ1-3, with TRBD1 identical over 7 bases. Trimming at V came to 0 bases and at J to 0 bases, leaving 0 bases not matched to a gene. The CDR3 runs 15 residues. CDR1 is SGHRS, CDR2 YFSETQ, per germline. The CDR3 sequence: CASSLEGASGNTIYF. The CDR3 DNA is TGCGCCAGCAGCTTGGAGGGGGCCTCTGGAAACACCATATATTTT.

The genes are TRBV5-1 and TRBJ1-2; 8 bases fit TRBD1. The CDR3 extends over 14 amino acids. V was pared by 1 base and J by 5 bases, with 4 bases of the junction left unmatched. Per germline, CDR1 SGHRS and CDR2 YFSETQ. CDR3 DNA: TGCGCCAGCAGCTTGTCAGGGACAGGTTATGGCTACACCTTC. This translates into CASSLSGTGYGYTF.

The V call is TRBV9, the J call TRBJ2-3; tentatively, D is TRBD1 (5 bases). The CDR3 consists of 13 residues. The germline V gene encodes CDR1 SGDLS and CDR2 YYNGEE. V was cut by 8 bases and J by 0 bases, with 10 bases left in between. Written as DNA, the CDR3 is TGTGCCAGTAGGGGTGGCAGCACAGATACGCAGTATTTT. Amino acid sequence: CASRGGSTDTQYF.

The chain employs TRBV10-2 and TRBJ2-1; 13 nucleotides align to TRBD2. CDR3 length equals 16 residues. CDR1 and CDR2 (germline): WSHSY, SAAADI. V lost 2 bases and J lost 5; bases outside the gene matches: 3. CDR3 DNA sequence: TGCGCCAGCAGTGAGCTGGGGACTAGCGGGGACAATGAGCAGTTCTTC. Amino acid sequence: CASSELGTSGDNEQFF.

The chain joins TRBV7-2 to TRBJ2-5, with 15 bases fitting TRBD2. The germline V gene has CDR1 SGHTA and CDR2 FQGNSA. CDR3 length: 15 residues. V was pared by 5 bases and J by 9 bases, with 7 bases of the junction left unmatched. CDR3 sequence: CASSAGTSGGLAQYF. The DNA for the CDR3 is TGTGCCAGCAGCGCCGGGACTAGCGGGGGGTTAGCCCAGTACTTC.

The V gene is TRBV7-8, the J gene TRBJ2-5, with D unresolved. The V end lost 3 bases, the J end lost 4 bases, and 12 bases lay between the germline ends. The CDR3 sequence is 14 residues long. CDR1 and CDR2 from the germline V gene are SGHVS and FQNEAQ. The CDR3 loop is CASSFILQSETQYF. In DNA, the CDR3 is TGTGCCAGCAGCTTCATCCTCCAGTCAGAGACCCAGTACTTC.

V usage is TRBV7-9 and J usage is TRBJ2-7; weak D call: TRBD1 (6 bases). V was cut by 4 bases and J by 3 bases, with 19 bases left in between. The length of the CDR3 is 16 residues. CDR1 SEHNR and CDR2 FQNEAQ come from the germline V gene (reference sequence). This chain's CDR3 is CASSYRRQGTYYEQYF. CDR3 nucleotide sequence: TGTGCCAGCAGCTATAGGAGGCAGGGGACGTACTACGAGCAGTACTTC.

V is TRBV29-1 and J is TRBJ1-4, with D tentatively TRBD1 (5 bases). Deletions cut 7 bases from V and 0 bases from J, with 6 bases between. Germline CDR1 is SQVTM and CDR2 is ANQGSEA. The CDR3 is 12 amino acids. The CDR3 DNA follows: TGCAGCGCGACAGCAACTAATGAAAAACTGTTTTTT. It is translated as CSATATNEKLFF.

J is TRBJ1-4 and V is TRBV6-6; unclear D gene. The CDR3 spans 12 residues. Trimming cost V 4 bases and J 8 bases, with 8 bases left between them. Germline values: CDR1 MNHNY, CDR2 SVGAGI (reference sequence). CDR3 amino acids: CASSFGEEKLFF. The CDR3 DNA follows: TGTGCCAGCAGTTTTGGTGAGGAAAAACTGTTTTTT.

This chain joins TRBV28 and TRBJ1-4; 7 nucleotides agree with TRBD1. This CDR3 is 16 amino acids long. J was trimmed by 7 bases and V by 6 bases; bases with no gene match: 14. CDR1 MDHEN and CDR2 SYDVKM come from the germline V gene. The CDR3 sequence is CASRASTGARGEKLFF. CDR3 bases: TGTGCCAGCAGGGCCTCTACAGGGGCTAGGGGTGAAAAACTGTTTTTT.

The chain employs TRBV5-6 and TRBJ2-5, with D possibly matching TRBD1 (6 bases). Germline assignment: CDR1 SGHDT and CDR2 YYEEEE. The CDR3 covers 15 residues. Trimming removed 1 base from V and 0 bases from J, with 10 bases in between. As DNA, the CDR3 is TGTGCCAGCAGCTTGCTAGGACAGAACCAAGAGACCCAGTACTTC. Translation gives CASSLLGQNQETQYF.

The chain is built from TRBV19 and TRBJ2-7; 9 bases match TRBD1. Germline CDR1 reads LNHDA; CDR2 reads SQIVND (reference sequence). The CDR3 has 16 amino acids. J gave up 0 bases and V 5 bases, and 8 bases lay outside the gene matches. The CDR3: CASSSRTGESSYEQYF. The CDR3 nucleotides are TGTGCCAGTAGTTCAAGGACAGGGGAGAGCTCCTACGAGCAGTACTTC.

The chain links TRBV10-3 to TRBJ2-3, with TRBD2 identical over 12 bases. Germline assignment: CDR1 ENHRY and CDR2 SYGVKD. The CDR3 has 17 amino acids. J was trimmed by 4 bases and V by 2 bases; bases with no gene match: 7. The CDR3 here is CAISEGRLAGASDTQYF. In DNA form, the CDR3 reads TGTGCCATCAGTGAGGGGAGACTAGCGGGGGCATCAGATACGCAGTATTTT.

In this sample, this clone turned up once. The chain has TRBV9 and TRBJ2-7; TRBD1 matches at 7 bases. In germline, CDR1 is SGDLS, CDR2 YYNGEE. Trimming at V came to 0 bases and at J to 1 base, leaving 7 bases not matched to a gene. This CDR3 has 16 residues. CDR3 amino acids: CASSVAFEGASYEQYF. The CDR3, as DNA: TGTGCCAGCAGCGTAGCCTTTGAGGGGGCTTCCTACGAGCAGTACTTC. Using reference TRBV9 and TRBJ2-7 for the parts outside the CDR3, the full variable domain is DSGVTQTPKHLITATGQRVTLRCSPRSGDLSVYWYQQSLDQGLQFLIQYYNGEERAKGNILERFSAQQFPDLHSELNLSSLELGDSALYFCASSVAFEGASYEQYFGPGTRLTVT.